A selection of T cell receptor beta chains follows, all from one sample in a study of cytomegalovirus exposure and HLA in healthy donors. The method was immunoSEQ multiplex PCR; TCRdb's version includes in-frame clones alone and lacks a portion of them. Here the sample spans some 200,000 clones, around 76% being singletons. The specimen sequenced was PBMCs. All receptors come from a man in his late teens or twenties in good health and CMV-seronegative. Both conserved end residues are part of each CDR3. The order of the fields is clone size, V gene, J gene, D gene, CDR3 protein, CDR3 DNA. The D gene is left open where the match is weak. Size tells how often a clone was seen (once, few, many) or the class of an expanded clone, and some rows leave it out.

-	TRBV11-1	TRBJ2-3	-	CASSLRAGTHFADTQYF	TGTGCCAGCAGCTTACGGGCCGGGACTCACTTCGCAGATACGCAGTATTTT
-	TRBV27	TRBJ1-1	-	CASSPGLANTEAFF	TGTGCCAGCAGCCCCGGGTTGGCGAACACTGAAGCTTTCTTT
-	TRBV7-7	TRBJ2-5	TRBD2	CASRPSGLQETQYF	TGTGCTAGCAGACCTAGCGGACTCCAAGAGACCCAGTACTTC
once	TRBV7-2	TRBJ1-3	TRBD1	CASSSGQGGTIYF	TGTGCCAGCAGCTCCGGACAGGGAGGCACCATATATTTT
once	TRBV2	TRBJ2-3	-	CASSERDTQYF	TGTGCCAGCAGTGAGCGAGATACGCAGTATTTT
-	TRBV6-6	TRBJ1-5	TRBD1	CASSYSSQGNQPQHF	TGTGCCAGCAGTTACTCTTCACAGGGGAATCAGCCCCAGCATTTT
-	TRBV7-9	TRBJ2-7	TRBD1	CASSHRDRVYEQYF	TGTGCCAGCAGTCACCGGGACAGGGTATACGAGCAGTACTTC
-	TRBV30	TRBJ1-5	-	CAWSVGQGNQPQHF	TGTGCCTGGAGTGTGGGGCAGGGCAATCAGCCCCAGCATTTT
-	TRBV27	TRBJ1-6	-	CASSFLTANSPLHF	TGTGCCAGCAGTTTCTTGACAGCTAATTCACCCCTCCACTTT
once	TRBV28	TRBJ1-1	-	CASSPSVGVAAEAFF	TGTGCCAGCAGTCCCTCGGTGGGGGTAGCGGCCGAAGCTTTCTTT
few	TRBV2	TRBJ2-7	TRBD1	CASSDDRVNEQYF	TGTGCCAGCAGTGACGACAGGGTGAACGAGCAGTACTTC
-	TRBV5-4	TRBJ2-3	TRBD2	CASSLRLAGYTDTQYF	TGTGCCAGCAGCTTAAGACTAGCGGGTTACACAGATACGCAGTATTTT
-	TRBV5-5	TRBJ2-7	-	CASSLSYQAYSYEQYF	TGTGCCAGCAGCTTGTCGTATCAGGCCTACTCCTACGAGCAGTACTTC
-	TRBV27	TRBJ1-2	-	CASSELRRGGDNYGYTF	TGTGCCAGCTCCGAATTAAGAAGAGGGGGGGATAACTATGGCTACACCTTC
-	TRBV28	TRBJ1-2	-	CATLASPQNGYTF	TGTGCCACCCTAGCCTCTCCCCAAAATGGCTACACCTTC
-	TRBV5-6	TRBJ1-2	TRBD1	CASSLDPGQGAWGYTF	TGTGCCAGCAGCTTGGATCCCGGACAGGGGGCGTGGGGCTACACCTTC
-	TRBV27	TRBJ1-1	-	CASSSLLRAEAFF	TGTGCCAGCAGTTCGTTATTGCGCGCTGAAGCTTTCTTT
-	TRBV7-2	TRBJ2-5	-	CASSSLGGRIKETQYF	TGTGCCAGCAGTTCGCTCGGAGGGCGGATTAAAGAGACCCAGTACTTC
-	TRBV5-1	TRBJ2-3	-	CASSLGGDGTDTQYF	TGCGCCAGCAGCTTGGGCGGGGATGGCACAGATACGCAGTATTTT
-	TRBV27	TRBJ2-7	TRBD1	CASSFIGGNSYEQYF	TGTGCCAGCAGTTTCATAGGGGGCAACTCCTACGAGCAGTACTTC